This T cell receptor beta chain comes out of a study of CD4 T cells in relation to SARS-CoV-2 and coronaviruses. Background on the study: PBMCs were cultured with antigen for roughly 9 days before TCR beta sequencing. Study outcomes and limitations: SARS-CoV-2-driven expansion was significantly weaker in crossreactive than monoreactive clones.

For approximately 10 days, some 9.7 x 10^4 sorted CD4+ cells grew with T cell-depleted PBMCs and CEF. Comments on this clone: Antigen unknown.

V dropped 3 bases and J dropped 8 bases, with 22 bases sitting between them. CDR3 length equals 16 residues. Germline V gene lookup returns CDR1 MDHEN and CDR2 SYDVKM. This table comes from immunoSEQ multiplex PCR, and its TCRdb copy is limited to in-frame clones, with some not included. Of about 47,000 clones listed, more than 65% are singletons. Sample: naive CD4+ T cells from PBMCs, cultured in vitro. Regarding subset: naive CD4+ T cells isolated by negative enrichment. This TCR derives from an adult with COVID-19. The V call is TRBV28, the J call TRBJ1-2; D ambiguous. As DNA, the CDR3 is TGTGCCAGCAGTTTTTCCCCTCCCCTCGCCGCCCCCGGCTACACCTTC. It codes for CASSFSPPLAAPGYTF.